This TCR beta chain is from a study of T-cell memory formation after mild COVID-19. Study-level findings and limits: Day 15 to 85 contracting clones showed balanced CD4/CD8; later expanders leaned CD4+. Detection of some responders pre-infection suggested pre-existing cross-reactive memory T cells participated. Nothing showed for sure that second-wave clones peaking on day 37 were SARS-CoV-2 specific.

Each CDR3 protein is one row after TCRdb ran MiXCR on the 5' RACE reads. The sample holds roughly 450,000 distinct CDR3 sequences, 15% to 20% seen once. A note on this clonotype: As yet, its antigen is unknown.

Looked up from germline, CDR1 is SGHTA and CDR2 is FQGNSA. The germline V and J ends were trimmed by 8 bases and 3 bases, with 16 bases remaining between them. This CDR3 is built from 14 residues. The sequenced sample was PBMCs or a T cell subset sorted from them (not recorded which). The chain recombines TRBV7-2 with TRBJ2-5; D is perhaps TRBD1 (6 bases). The sequence derives from an adult woman who had mild COVID-19 (a few samples of this study predate the infection). Cell type and time point are not known. CDR3 DNA: TGTGCCAGCCTACAAGGGGGTCGCGAAGAGACCCAGTACTTC. Translating gives CASLQGGREETQYF. Filled out from reference TRBV7-2 and TRBJ2-5, the complete variable domain reads GAGVSQSPSNKVTEKGKDVELRCDPISGHTALYWYRQSLGQGLEFLIYFQGNSAPDKSGLPSDRFSAERTGGSVSTLTIQRTQQEDSAVYLCASLQGGREETQYFGPGTRLLVL.